The present TCR beta chain was sequenced within a study of OX40 agonist ivuxolimab in advanced cancers. The CDR3 loop spans 12 amino acids. In germline, CDR1 is SGHVS, CDR2 FQNEAQ. Trimming took off 5 bases at V and 5 bases at J, with 10 bases between the two ends. Repertoires were generated with immunoSEQ multiplex PCR, while TCRdb's copy carries only in-frame clones and drops some. The sample comprises 10,000 or so clones, 77% of which are singletons, and about 30% rests with the top ten. The clonotype originates from an adult with an advanced solid tumor such as melanoma, head and neck, liver or kidney cancer. V and J are TRBV7-8 and TRBJ2-7; D unresolved. The source material was CD4+ or CD8+ T cells sorted from blood, sampled in a trial of the OX40 agonist ivuxolimab. CDR3 loop: CASSPASDEQYF. Here the CDR3 DNA reads TGTGCCAGCAGCCCCGCAAGCGACGAGCAGTACTTC.